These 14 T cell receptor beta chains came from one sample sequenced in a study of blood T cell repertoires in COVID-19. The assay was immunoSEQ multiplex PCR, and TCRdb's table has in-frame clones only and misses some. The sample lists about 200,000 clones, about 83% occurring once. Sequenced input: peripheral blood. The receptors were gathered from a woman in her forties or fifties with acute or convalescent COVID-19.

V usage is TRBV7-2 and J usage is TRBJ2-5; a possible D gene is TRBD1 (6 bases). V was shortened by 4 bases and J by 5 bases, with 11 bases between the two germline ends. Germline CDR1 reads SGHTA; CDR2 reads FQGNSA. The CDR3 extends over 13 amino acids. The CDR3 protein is CASSSTGRETQYF. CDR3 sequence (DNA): TGTGCCAGCAGCTCGACAGGCAGGGAGACCCAGTACTTC.

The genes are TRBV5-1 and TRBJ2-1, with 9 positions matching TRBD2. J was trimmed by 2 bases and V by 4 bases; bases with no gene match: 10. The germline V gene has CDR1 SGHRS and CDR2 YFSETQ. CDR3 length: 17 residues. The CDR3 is CASSPGIAGAAYNEQFF. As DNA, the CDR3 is TGCGCCAGCAGCCCAGGTATAGCGGGAGCAGCCTACAATGAGCAGTTCTTC.

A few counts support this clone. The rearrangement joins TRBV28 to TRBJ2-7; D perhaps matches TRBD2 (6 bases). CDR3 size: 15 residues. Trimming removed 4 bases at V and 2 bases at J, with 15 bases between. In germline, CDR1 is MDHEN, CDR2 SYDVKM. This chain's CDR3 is CASSSPGALPYEQYF. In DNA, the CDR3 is TGTGCCAGCAGTTCCCCGGGAGCCCTACCCTACGAGCAGTACTTC.

The CDR3 nucleotides read TGCAGCGTTACTAAGCGGGACTATAAAAACATTCAGTACTTC. The encoded protein is CSVTKRDYKNIQYF. The chain combines TRBV29-1 with TRBJ2-4; 7 bases agree with TRBD2. The CDR3 length is 14 residues. With V trimmed by 5 bases and J by 4 bases, 8 bases remained unmatched. Germline V CDR1 and CDR2: SQVTM, ANQGSEA.

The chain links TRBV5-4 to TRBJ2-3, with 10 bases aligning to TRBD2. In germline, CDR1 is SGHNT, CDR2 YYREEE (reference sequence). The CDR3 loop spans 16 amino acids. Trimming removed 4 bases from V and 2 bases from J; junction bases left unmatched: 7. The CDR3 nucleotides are TGTGCCAGCAGCCTGCCAGCGGGAGGGATCACAGATACGCAGTATTTT. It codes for CASSLPAGGITDTQYF.

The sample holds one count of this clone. CDR3 DNA: TGTGCCAGCAGTCGGGGCCGGGGACAGGTTCAGTATTTT. It yields the protein CASSRGRGQVQYF. The J gene is TRBJ1-3, the V gene TRBV27, with 8 bases aligning to TRBD1. The V gene end was trimmed by 5 bases and the J gene end by 16 bases; junction bases not matched to a gene: 13. This CDR3 comprises 13 residues. Looked up from germline, CDR1 is MNHEY and CDR2 is SMNVEV (reference sequence).

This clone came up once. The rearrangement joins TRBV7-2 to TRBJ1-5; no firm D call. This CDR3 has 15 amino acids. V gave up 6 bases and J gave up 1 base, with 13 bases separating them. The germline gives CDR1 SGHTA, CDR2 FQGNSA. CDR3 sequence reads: CASSWKGGSNQPQHF. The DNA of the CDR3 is TGTGCCAGCAGTTGGAAGGGAGGGAGCAATCAGCCCCAGCATTTT. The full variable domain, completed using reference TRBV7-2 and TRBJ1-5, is GAGVSQSPSNKVTEKGKDVELRCDPISGHTALYWYRQSLGQGLEFLIYFQGNSAPDKSGLPSDRFSAERTGGSVSTLTIQRTQQEDSAVYLCASSWKGGSNQPQHFGDGTRLSIL.

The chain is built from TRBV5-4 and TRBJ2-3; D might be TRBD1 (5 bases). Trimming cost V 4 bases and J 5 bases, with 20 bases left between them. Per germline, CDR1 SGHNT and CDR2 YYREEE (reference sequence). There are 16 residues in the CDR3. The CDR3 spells CASSPRLGPVVDTQYF. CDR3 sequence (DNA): TGTGCCAGCAGCCCGAGATTGGGGCCAGTCGTAGATACGCAGTATTTT.

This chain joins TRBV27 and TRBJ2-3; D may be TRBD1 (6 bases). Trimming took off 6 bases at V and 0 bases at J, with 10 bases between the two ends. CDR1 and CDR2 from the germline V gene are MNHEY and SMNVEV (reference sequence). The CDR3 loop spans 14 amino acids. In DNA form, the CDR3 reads TGTGCCAGCAGATGGGACATTAGCACAGATACGCAGTATTTT. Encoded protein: CASRWDISTDTQYF.

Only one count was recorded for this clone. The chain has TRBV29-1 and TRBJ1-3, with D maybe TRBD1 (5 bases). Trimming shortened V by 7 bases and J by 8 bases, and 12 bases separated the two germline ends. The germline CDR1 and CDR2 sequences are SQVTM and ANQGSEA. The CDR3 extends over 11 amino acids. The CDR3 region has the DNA TGCAGCGGCGCAGGGTGGGACACCATATATTTT. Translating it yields CSGAGWDTIYF.

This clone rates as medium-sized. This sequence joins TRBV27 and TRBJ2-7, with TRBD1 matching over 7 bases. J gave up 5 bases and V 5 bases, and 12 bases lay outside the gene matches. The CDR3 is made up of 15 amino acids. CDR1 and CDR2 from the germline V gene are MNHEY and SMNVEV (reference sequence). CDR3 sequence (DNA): TGTGCCAGCAGTACACCAATGACAGGGCCCGACGAGCAGTACTTC. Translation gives CASSTPMTGPDEQYF.

This CDR3 is CASSAPGTAKETQYF. The CDR3 DNA sequence: TGTGCCAGCAGTGCCCCCGGGACAGCCAAAGAGACCCAGTACTTC. V gene TRBV28 combines with J gene TRBJ2-5, with 7 nucleotides matching TRBD1. CDR1 MDHEN and CDR2 SYDVKM come from the germline V gene. The CDR3 spans 15 residues. V lost 5 bases and J lost 3; bases outside the gene matches: 9.

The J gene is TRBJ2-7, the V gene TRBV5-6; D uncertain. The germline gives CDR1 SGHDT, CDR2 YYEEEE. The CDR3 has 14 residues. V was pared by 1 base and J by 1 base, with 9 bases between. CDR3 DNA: TGTGCCAGCAGCTTGTTCCTAGTTTCCTACGAGCAGTACTTC. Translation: CASSLFLVSYEQYF.

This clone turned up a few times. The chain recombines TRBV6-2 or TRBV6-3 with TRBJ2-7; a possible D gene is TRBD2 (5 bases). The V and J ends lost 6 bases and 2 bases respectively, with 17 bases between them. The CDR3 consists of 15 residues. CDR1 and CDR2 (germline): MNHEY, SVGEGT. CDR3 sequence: CASSATWPGAYEQYF. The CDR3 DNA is TGTGCCAGCAGCGCTACATGGCCCGGGGCCTACGAGCAGTACTTC.